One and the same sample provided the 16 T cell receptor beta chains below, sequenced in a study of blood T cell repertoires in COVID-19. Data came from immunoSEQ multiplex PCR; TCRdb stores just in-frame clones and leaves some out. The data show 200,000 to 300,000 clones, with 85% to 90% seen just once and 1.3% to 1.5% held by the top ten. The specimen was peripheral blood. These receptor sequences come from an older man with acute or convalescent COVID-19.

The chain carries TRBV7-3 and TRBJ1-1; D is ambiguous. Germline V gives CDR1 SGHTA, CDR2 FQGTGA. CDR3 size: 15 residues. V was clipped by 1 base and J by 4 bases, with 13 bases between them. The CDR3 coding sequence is TGTGCCAGCAGCTTAAGGGCCGGCAGACCCACTGAAGCTTTCTTT. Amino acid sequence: CASSLRAGRPTEAFF.

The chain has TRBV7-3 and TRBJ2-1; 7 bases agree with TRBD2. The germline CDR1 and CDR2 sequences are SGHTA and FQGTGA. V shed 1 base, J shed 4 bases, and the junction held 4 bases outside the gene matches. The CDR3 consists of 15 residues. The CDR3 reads CASSLSGSEYNEQFF. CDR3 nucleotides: TGTGCCAGCAGCTTAAGCGGGAGTGAGTACAATGAGCAGTTCTTC.

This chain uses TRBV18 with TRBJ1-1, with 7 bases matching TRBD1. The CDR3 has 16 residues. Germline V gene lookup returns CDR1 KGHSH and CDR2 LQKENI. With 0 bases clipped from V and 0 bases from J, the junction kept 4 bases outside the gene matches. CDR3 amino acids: CASSPPGTVVNTEAFF. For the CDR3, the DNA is TGTGCCAGCTCACCACCGGGGACAGTTGTGAACACTGAAGCTTTCTTT. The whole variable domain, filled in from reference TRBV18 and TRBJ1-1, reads NAGVMQNPRHLVRRRGQEARLRCSPMKGHSHVYWYRQLPEEGLKFMVYLQKENIIDESGMPKERFSAEFPKEGPSILRIQQVVRGDSAAYFCASSPPGTVVNTEAFFGQGTRLTVV.

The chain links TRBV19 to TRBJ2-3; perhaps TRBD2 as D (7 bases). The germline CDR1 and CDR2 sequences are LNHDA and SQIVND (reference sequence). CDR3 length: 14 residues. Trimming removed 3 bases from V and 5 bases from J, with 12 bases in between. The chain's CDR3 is CASSIRGAIDTQYF. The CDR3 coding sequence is TGTGCCAGTAGTATCCGGGGGGCCATAGATACGCAGTATTTT.

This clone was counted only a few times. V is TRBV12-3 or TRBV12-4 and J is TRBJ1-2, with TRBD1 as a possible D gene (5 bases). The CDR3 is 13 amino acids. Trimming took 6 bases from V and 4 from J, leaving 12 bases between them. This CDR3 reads CASSQTESYGYTF. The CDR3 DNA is TGTGCCAGCAGCCAGACAGAGTCCTATGGCTACACCTTC.

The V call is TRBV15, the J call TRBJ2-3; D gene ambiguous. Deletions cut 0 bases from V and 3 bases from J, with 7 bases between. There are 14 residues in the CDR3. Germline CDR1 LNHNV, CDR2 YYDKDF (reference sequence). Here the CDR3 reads CATSRDPGTDTQYF. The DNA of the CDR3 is TGTGCCACCAGCAGAGATCCAGGAACAGATACGCAGTATTTT. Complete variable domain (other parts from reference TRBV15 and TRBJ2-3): DAMVIQNPRYQVTQFGKPVTLSCSQTLNHNVMYWYQQKSSQAPKLLFHYYDKDFNNEADTPDNFQSRRPNTSFCFLDIRSPGLGDTAMYLCATSRDPGTDTQYFGPGTRLTVL.

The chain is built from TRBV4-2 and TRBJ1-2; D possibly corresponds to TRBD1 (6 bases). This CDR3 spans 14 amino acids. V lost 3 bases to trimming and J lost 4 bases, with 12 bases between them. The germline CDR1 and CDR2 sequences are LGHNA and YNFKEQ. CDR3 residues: CASSQVGQSYGYTF. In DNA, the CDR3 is TGTGCCAGCAGCCAGGTGGGACAAAGCTATGGCTACACCTTC.

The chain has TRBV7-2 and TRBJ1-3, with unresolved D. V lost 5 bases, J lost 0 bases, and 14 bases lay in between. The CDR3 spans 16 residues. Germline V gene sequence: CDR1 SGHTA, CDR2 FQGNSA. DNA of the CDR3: TGTGCCAGCAGCATAAATGCTGGAGGCTCTGGAAACACCATATATTTT. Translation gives CASSINAGGSGNTIYF.

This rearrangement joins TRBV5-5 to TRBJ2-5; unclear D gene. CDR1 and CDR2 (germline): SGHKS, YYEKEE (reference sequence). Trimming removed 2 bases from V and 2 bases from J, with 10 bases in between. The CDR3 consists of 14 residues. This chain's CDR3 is CASSFLADQETQYF. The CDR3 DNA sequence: TGTGCCAGCAGCTTTTTGGCGGATCAAGAGACCCAGTACTTC.

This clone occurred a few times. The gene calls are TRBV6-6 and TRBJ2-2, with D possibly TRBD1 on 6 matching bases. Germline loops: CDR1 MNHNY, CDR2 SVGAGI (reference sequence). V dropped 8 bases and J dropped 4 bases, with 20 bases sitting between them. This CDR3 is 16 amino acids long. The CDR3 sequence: CASYQTGTIFTGELFF. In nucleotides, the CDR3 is TGTGCCAGCTATCAGACCGGGACAATCTTCACCGGGGAGCTGTTTTTT.

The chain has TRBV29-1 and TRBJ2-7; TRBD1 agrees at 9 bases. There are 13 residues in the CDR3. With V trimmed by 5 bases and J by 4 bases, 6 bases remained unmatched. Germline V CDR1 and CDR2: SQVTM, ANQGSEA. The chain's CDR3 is CSVSGQGFYEQYF. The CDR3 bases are TGCAGCGTTTCGGGACAGGGTTTTTACGAGCAGTACTTC.

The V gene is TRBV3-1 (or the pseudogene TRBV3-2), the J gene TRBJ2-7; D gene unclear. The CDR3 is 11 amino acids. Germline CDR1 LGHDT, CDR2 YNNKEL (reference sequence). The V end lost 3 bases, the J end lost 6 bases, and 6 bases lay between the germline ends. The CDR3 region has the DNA TGTGCCAGCAGCCACGGCGGCGAGCAGTACTTC. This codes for CASSHGGEQYF.

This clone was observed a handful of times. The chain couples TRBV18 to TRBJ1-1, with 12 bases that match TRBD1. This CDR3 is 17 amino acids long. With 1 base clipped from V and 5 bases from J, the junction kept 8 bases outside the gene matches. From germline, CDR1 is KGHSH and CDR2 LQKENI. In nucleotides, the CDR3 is TGTGCCAGCTCACCACGGGGACAGGGGGCGCGTCAGACTGAAGCTTTCTTT. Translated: CASSPRGQGARQTEAFF. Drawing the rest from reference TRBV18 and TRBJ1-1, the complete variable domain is NAGVMQNPRHLVRRRGQEARLRCSPMKGHSHVYWYRQLPEEGLKFMVYLQKENIIDESGMPKERFSAEFPKEGPSILRIQQVVRGDSAAYFCASSPRGQGARQTEAFFGQGTRLTVV.

The CDR3 region is CASSYQGNQPQHF. The CDR3, as DNA: TGTGCCAGCAGCTATCAGGGGAATCAGCCCCAGCATTTT. The chain links TRBV7-2 to TRBJ1-5, with a possible D match to TRBD1 (6 bases). The CDR3 loop spans 13 amino acids. Trimming took 4 bases from V and 4 from J, leaving 8 bases between them. Germline V gene lookup returns CDR1 SGHTA and CDR2 FQGNSA.

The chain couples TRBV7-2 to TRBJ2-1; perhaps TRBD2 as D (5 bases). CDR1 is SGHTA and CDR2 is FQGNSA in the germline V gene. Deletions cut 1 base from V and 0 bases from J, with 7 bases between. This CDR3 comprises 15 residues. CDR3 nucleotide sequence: TGTGCCAGCAGCTTAGTTGGGAGCTCCTACAATGAGCAGTTCTTC. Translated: CASSLVGSSYNEQFF.

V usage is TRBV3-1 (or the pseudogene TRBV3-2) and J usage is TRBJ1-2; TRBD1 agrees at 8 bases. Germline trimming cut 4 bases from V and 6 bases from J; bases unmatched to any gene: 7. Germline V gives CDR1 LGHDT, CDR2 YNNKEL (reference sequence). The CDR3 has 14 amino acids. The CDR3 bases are TGTGCCAGCAGCCTAGAGACAGGGGTTAATGGCTACACCTTC. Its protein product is CASSLETGVNGYTF.